This TCR beta chain comes out of a study of beta chain features in type 1 diabetes. This clone was counted between two and nine times. The CDR3 is 20 residues long. The germline CDR1 and CDR2 sequences are LNHDA and SQIVND (reference sequence). Averaging roughly 100 mL, one heparinised blood draw was given by each donor. Isolated RNA was reverse transcribed in full, so expressed TCRB transcripts were sequenced. The protocol was immunoSEQ multiplex PCR, while the TCRdb copy is restricted to in-frame clones and leaves out a portion. The data contain about 60,000 clones, approximately 59% of them singletons.

This chain connects TRBV19 to TRBJ2-1; 9 positions agree with TRBD2. This clonotype originated in a woman younger than 30 in good health. The sequencing sample was made of Tregs from blood. In nucleotides, the CDR3 is TGTGCGACCTCACTTAGGGGCGGGAGGGGACATAGGAGCTCCTACAATGAGCAGTTCTTC. This codes for CATSLRGGRGHRSSYNEQFF. Complete variable domain (other parts from reference TRBV19 and TRBJ2-1): DGGITQSPKYLFRKEGQNVTLSCEQNLNHDAMYWYRQDPGQGLRLIYYSQIVNDFQKGDIAEGYSVSREKKESFPLTVTSAQKNPTAFYLCATSLRGGRGHRSSYNEQFFGPGTRLTVL.